This entry concerns a single T cell receptor beta chain. In the source study's methods: Reference gene primer amplification in the assay estimated nucleated cell counts. Profiling relied on immunoSEQ multiplex PCR, and the TCRdb table lists in-frame clones only, not all of them. V and J calls and clone size are those listed in that table; D and trimming were worked out from the DNA. Of about 74,000 clones listed, around 88% are singletons. This entry comes from a study of blood T cell repertoires in COVID-19. Study in general: Sites across the United States, Italy and Spain contributed samples from acute and convalescent COVID-19. In each case, the material was cDNA or gDNA derived from T cells, B-cell-depleted T cells, or PBMCs.

CDR1 and CDR2 from the germline V gene are MRHNA and SNTAGT. V gave up 0 bases and J gave up 2 bases; unmatched junction bases: 3. CDR3 length: 16 residues. What was sequenced was peripheral blood. The chain combines TRBV6-4 with TRBJ2-1; TRBD1 matches at 8 bases. This receptor was taken from a woman of 80 years or more with active or convalescent COVID-19. CDR3 nucleotide sequence: TGTGCCAGCAGTGACTCGCAGGGGGCAGCCTACAATGAGCAGTTCTTC. Translating it yields CASSDSQGAAYNEQFF.